What follows are 27 T cell receptor beta chains derived from one specimen sequenced in a study of CD8 T cells in ankylosing spondylitis (dated by TCRdb to 2016 to 2017). Study-wide conclusions, independent of this receptor: A TCR beta motif made up of several highly homologous amino acid variants appeared to be characteristic of blood from ankylosing spondylitis patients.

No antigen has been assigned to these receptors. Libraries were constructed by 5' RACE. The sequencer was an Illumina HiSeq 2500. The public reads were reanalyzed by TCRdb: fastp trimming at Q25, MiXCR alignment, in-frame beta chains only. For every CDR3 protein sequence, its rows merge into one entry that carries the most common genes and DNA. This sample is represented by fewer than 550,000 distinct CDR3 sequences; approximately 5% of them were singletons. Under 4.5% of the sample is in the top ten clones. Sequencing was done on a sample of blood, either unsorted or a sorted T cell fraction (not recorded which). These TCRs come from a male donor with ankylosing spondylitis.

The table lists this clonotype with a few counts. V and J are TRBV7-6 and TRBJ2-6; 7 nucleotides align to TRBD1. The CDR3 spans 18 residues. V lost 4 bases and J lost 0; bases outside the gene matches: 9. The germline V gene has CDR1 SGHVS and CDR2 FNYEAQ. CDR3 region: CASSSPGQTSSGANVLTF. The CDR3, as DNA: TGTGCCAGCAGCTCCCCGGGACAGACGAGCTCTGGGGCCAACGTCCTGACTTTC. Variable domain in full (rest from reference TRBV7-6 and TRBJ2-6): GAGVSQSPRYKVTKRGQDVALRCDPISGHVSLYWYRQALGQGPEFLTYFNYEAQQDKSGLPNDRFSAERPEGSISTLTIQRTEQRDSAMYRCASSSPGQTSSGANVLTFGAGSRLTVL.

This clonotype was recorded at least ten times. The chain couples TRBV6-2 or TRBV6-3 to TRBJ2-7, with unresolved D. The CDR3 contains 16 residues. V was shortened by 8 bases and J by 0 bases, with 20 bases between the two germline ends. CDR1 and CDR2 (germline): MNHEY, SVGEGT. The CDR3 region is CASAFSAAQHSYEQYF. In DNA, the CDR3 is TGTGCCAGCGCATTCTCGGCGGCACAGCACTCCTACGAGCAGTACTTC.

The V and J genes are TRBV4-3 and TRBJ2-1; D perhaps matches TRBD1 (5 bases). The V end was cut by 8 bases, the J end by 9 bases, with 17 bases between. Germline V gene lookup returns CDR1 LGHNA and CDR2 YSLEER. The CDR3 is 13 amino acids. The CDR3 sequence: CASSRLGAGEQFF. The CDR3 coding sequence is TGCGCCAGCTCTAGGCTAGGGGCTGGTGAGCAGTTCTTC.

In this sample, this clonotype turned up many times. The chain links TRBV5-1 to TRBJ2-7, with D uncertain. Germline V lookup: CDR1 SGHRS, CDR2 YFSETQ. Trimming pared 3 bases from V and 6 bases from J, leaving 19 bases between. The CDR3 is 15 amino acids. CDR3: CASSSVPQNFGEQYF. Written as DNA, the CDR3 is TGCGCCAGCAGCTCCGTCCCTCAAAACTTCGGCGAGCAGTACTTC.

In its sample, this clonotype was seen many times. V usage is TRBV20-1 and J usage is TRBJ2-1, with 7 bases matching TRBD2. Germline CDR1 reads DFQATT; CDR2 reads SNEGSKA (reference sequence). Trimming cost V 0 bases and J 0 bases; bases outside gene matches: 5. This CDR3 region has 16 residues. CDR3 sequence: CSARDWEGGSYNEQFF. The CDR3 region has the DNA TGCAGTGCTAGAGATTGGGAGGGAGGCTCCTACAATGAGCAGTTCTTC.

This clonotype appeared a few times. The genes are TRBV7-2 and TRBJ2-5; no definite D call. The V gene lost 5 bases and the J gene lost 5 bases, with 15 bases spanning the gap. Germline assignment: CDR1 SGHTA and CDR2 FQGNSA. CDR3 length equals 14 residues. As DNA, the CDR3 is TGTGCCAGCAGCGCCACGGACCGCTTTGAGACCCAGTACTTC. It translates to CASSATDRFETQYF.

This clonotype was counted ten times or more. This chain uses TRBV5-1 with TRBJ1-1; TRBD1 might be the D (6 bases). Trimming pared 4 bases from V and 3 bases from J, leaving 19 bases between. The length of the CDR3 is 16 residues. CDR1 and CDR2 (germline): SGHRS, YFSETQ. Here the CDR3 DNA reads TGCGCCAGCAGCCCCGGGGGGGGCGCGATTTACACTGAAGCTTTCTTT. Translated: CASSPGGGAIYTEAFF. Together with reference TRBV5-1 and TRBJ1-1, the CDR3 gives the full variable domain: KAGVTQTPRYLIKTRGQQVTLSCSPISGHRSVSWYQQTPGQGLQFLFEYFSETQRNKGNFPGRFSGRQFSNSRSEMNVSTLELGDSALYLCASSPGGGAIYTEAFFGQGTRLTVV.

This clonotype occurred many times. The CDR3 end shows no conserved phenylalanine or tryptophan, and so a read error is likely. The rearrangement links TRBV28 to TRBJ1-2, with D uncertain. The CDR3 is 11 residues long. Germline V lookup: CDR1 MDHEN, CDR2 SYDVKM. The V and J ends lost 5 bases and 8 bases respectively, with 9 bases between them. The CDR3 spells CASSTPGGYTV. The CDR3, as DNA: TGTGCCAGCAGTACGCCGGGCGGCTACACCGTC.

This clonotype has ten or more counts. The chain joins TRBV7-8 to TRBJ1-2; D remains unclear. Per germline, CDR1 SGHVS and CDR2 FQNEAQ. V was trimmed by 4 bases and J by 7 bases, leaving 16 bases between them. This CDR3 region has 14 residues. DNA of the CDR3: TGTGCCAGCAGCTGGTGGGCATCACTTGGTGGCTACACCTTC. This translates into CASSWWASLGGYTF.

Many counts were recorded for this clonotype. This chain links TRBV29-1 with TRBJ2-3; possibly TRBD1 for D (5 bases). The CDR3 consists of 13 residues. V was trimmed by 5 bases and J by 2 bases, leaving 11 bases between them. Germline CDR1 and CDR2: SQVTM and ANQGSEA. CDR3 region: CSVTETATDTQYF. The CDR3 DNA sequence: TGCAGCGTTACCGAGACAGCCACAGATACGCAGTATTTT.

This clonotype was observed many times. The genes are TRBV5-1 and TRBJ1-5; the D gene is possibly TRBD1 (6 bases). The length of the CDR3 is 15 residues. With 4 bases removed from V and 3 bases from J, the gap between germline ends came to 14 bases. In germline, CDR1 is SGHRS, CDR2 YFSETQ. The CDR3 sequence is CASSVTGNPNQPQHF. The CDR3 DNA sequence: TGCGCCAGCAGCGTTACAGGGAATCCCAATCAGCCCCAGCATTTT.

This clonotype was seen many times. The chain recombines TRBV12-3 or TRBV12-4 with TRBJ1-4; a possible D gene is TRBD1 (6 bases). CDR3 length equals 15 residues. V shed 5 bases and J shed 8 bases, with 18 bases lying between them. As DNA, the CDR3 is TGTGCCAGCAGTCGAATAGGGGGTTCGGAGGAAAAACTGTTTTTT. Translating it yields CASSRIGGSEEKLFF.

This clonotype was detected many times. This sequence joins TRBV6-5 and TRBJ2-1, with D perhaps matching TRBD2 (5 bases). In germline, CDR1 is MNHEY, CDR2 SVGAGI. The germline V and J ends were trimmed by 5 bases and 8 bases, with 10 bases remaining between them. The CDR3 is made up of 12 amino acids. This chain's CDR3 is CASSRGWYEQFF. The CDR3 DNA reads as TGTGCCAGCAGTCGGGGTTGGTATGAGCAGTTCTTC.

This clonotype was seen at least ten times. The CDR3: CASSYGGQGDQPQHF. CDR3 nucleotides: TGTGCCAGCAGTTACGGGGGACAGGGGGATCAGCCCCAGCATTTT. The chain links TRBV6-5 to TRBJ1-5; 11 bases match TRBD1. This CDR3 is 15 amino acids long. The junction had 2 bases not matched to a gene; V was cut back by 2 bases and J by 5 bases. Germline-derived CDR1 and CDR2 are MNHEY and SVGAGI.

This clonotype was picked up many times. V usage is TRBV5-1 and J usage is TRBJ1-1; no reliable D call. V was shortened by 4 bases and J by 4 bases, with 11 bases between the two germline ends. In germline, CDR1 is SGHRS, CDR2 YFSETQ. CDR3 size: 13 residues. CDR3 bases: TGCGCCAGCAGCCCGGAAGGCACCACTGAAGCTTTCTTT. This gives the protein CASSPEGTTEAFF. Combining the CDR3 with reference TRBV5-1 and TRBJ1-1 gives the whole variable domain KAGVTQTPRYLIKTRGQQVTLSCSPISGHRSVSWYQQTPGQGLQFLFEYFSETQRNKGNFPGRFSGRQFSNSRSEMNVSTLELGDSALYLCASSPEGTTEAFFGQGTRLTVV.

This clonotype has ten or more counts. The rearrangement uses TRBV5-6 and TRBJ2-5; no clear D gene. The CDR3 consists of 14 residues. Between the trimmed V and J ends, which lost 0 bases and 2 bases, there was a span of 8 bases. CDR1 SGHDT and CDR2 YYEEEE come from the germline V gene. CDR3 bases: TGTGCCAGCAGCTTGGACGTCCTACAAGAGACCCAGTACTTC. The encoded protein is CASSLDVLQETQYF.

This clonotype has a count of ten or more. The chain has TRBV5-1 and TRBJ2-3; the match to TRBD2 covers 15 bases. J lost 6 bases, V lost 2 bases, and 4 bases had no gene match. The germline gives CDR1 SGHRS, CDR2 YFSETQ. The CDR3 is 16 residues long. CDR3 amino acids: CASSFGLAGGLDTQYF. CDR3 coding DNA: TGCGCCAGCAGCTTTGGACTAGCGGGGGGGCTGGATACGCAGTATTTT.

This clonotype appeared many times. The chain employs TRBV27 and TRBJ2-7; 7 bases are a match to TRBD2. Looked up from germline, CDR1 is MNHEY and CDR2 is SMNVEV (reference sequence). This CDR3 has 15 amino acids. V was clipped by 0 bases and J by 4 bases; unmatched bases: 6. CDR3 region: CASSLSAGEIYEQYF. The CDR3 DNA sequence: TGTGCCAGCAGTTTATCCGCGGGGGAAATATACGAGCAGTACTTC.

As to this clonotype: Since a much larger clone is just one base distant, this may be a read error. The CDR3 DNA reads as TGTGCCATCAGTGTCGGACTGCTAAACACTGAAGCTTTCTTT. Amino acid sequence: CAISVGLLNTEAFF. V gene TRBV10-3 combines with J gene TRBJ1-1; D uncertain. The CDR3 runs to 14 residues. The germline V gene encodes CDR1 ENHRY and CDR2 SYGVKD. Trimming stripped 4 bases from V and 2 bases from J, with 11 bases between.

This clonotype was seen many times. The chain employs TRBV10-3 and TRBJ1-6; D is uncertain. Trimming left V 3 bases short and J 5 bases short, with 14 bases between. CDR3 size: 16 residues. Germline CDR1 ENHRY, CDR2 SYGVKD. CDR3 nucleotide sequence: TGTGCCATCAGTGACACGGAACCCGCTAATAATTCACCCCTCCACTTT. As protein: CAISDTEPANNSPLHF.

This clonotype was counted ten times or more. The chain is built from TRBV7-2 and TRBJ2-5, with D possibly TRBD2 on 7 matching bases. CDR1 and CDR2 from the germline V gene are SGHTA and FQGNSA. Trimming took 3 bases from V and 4 from J, leaving 12 bases between them. The CDR3 totals 14 residues. CDR3 nucleotide sequence: TGTGCCAGCAGCTTCAGGGGAGGGACAGAGACCCAGTACTTC. This gives the protein CASSFRGGTETQYF.

This clonotype was seen many times. This chain uses TRBV5-1 with TRBJ2-2, with D perhaps matching TRBD1 (6 bases). Germline V CDR1 and CDR2: SGHRS, YFSETQ. The CDR3 runs to 13 residues. Trimming left V 5 bases short and J 6 bases short, with 11 bases between. DNA of the CDR3: TGCGCCAGCAGACCACAGGGCTCCGGGGAGCTGTTTTTT. This gives the protein CASRPQGSGELFF. The full variable domain, with the rest looked up from reference TRBV5-1 and TRBJ2-2, is KAGVTQTPRYLIKTRGQQVTLSCSPISGHRSVSWYQQTPGQGLQFLFEYFSETQRNKGNFPGRFSGRQFSNSRSEMNVSTLELGDSALYLCASRPQGSGELFFGEGSRLTVL.

This clonotype occurred a few times. This chain uses TRBV6-2 or TRBV6-3 with TRBJ2-5, with 8 nucleotides matching TRBD2. Germline-derived CDR1 and CDR2 are MNHEY and SVGEGT. The CDR3 is 15 residues long. Trimming cost V 5 bases and J 5 bases; bases outside gene matches: 10. For the CDR3, the DNA is TGTGCCAGCAGTGGGGAGCGGGAGTTTTCTGAGACCCAGTACTTC. Residues: CASSGEREFSETQYF.

The sample holds many counts of this clonotype. This chain uses TRBV7-9 with TRBJ1-1, with D tentatively TRBD1 (5 bases). The CDR3 is 15 residues long. Germline V lookup: CDR1 SEHNR, CDR2 FQNEAQ (reference sequence). V lost 5 bases and J lost 3, with 16 bases in between. The CDR3 nucleotides read TGTGCCAGCAGCCCCAAACGGGTAGGGGACACTGAAGCTTTCTTT. This encodes CASSPKRVGDTEAFF.

This clonotype was found many times. This sequence joins TRBV3-1 and TRBJ1-3; D call uncertain. This CDR3 spans 14 amino acids. Trimming left V 4 bases short and J 2 bases short, with 9 bases between. Germline assignment: CDR1 LGHDT and CDR2 YNNKEL (reference sequence). DNA of the CDR3: TGTGCCAGCAGCCCACGAGATGCTGGAAACACCATATATTTT. It yields the protein CASSPRDAGNTIYF.

Many counts were recorded for this clonotype. In nucleotides, the CDR3 is TGCGCCAGCAGCTTGTTTTCCGATACGCAGTATTTT. Amino acids: CASSLFSDTQYF. The rearrangement uses TRBV5-1 and TRBJ2-3; unclear D gene. V was pared by 1 base and J by 6 bases, with 6 bases between. Per the germline V gene, CDR1 is SGHRS and CDR2 is YFSETQ. The CDR3 is made up of 12 amino acids.

In the case of this clonotype: One base away lies a much larger clone, so this may be a sequencing read error. J is TRBJ2-7 and V is TRBV29-1; the D gene is possibly TRBD1 (6 bases). The CDR3 length is 15 residues. CDR1 is SQVTM, CDR2 ANQGSEA, per germline. V lost 0 bases to trimming and J lost 0 bases, with 12 bases between them. The CDR3, as DNA: TGCAGCGTTGAAGATTGGACAGAGAGCTCCTACGAGCAGTACTTC. Its protein product is CSVEDWTESSYEQYF.